This passage covers 25 T cell receptor beta chains from one sample sequenced in a study of blood T cell repertoires in COVID-19. The assay was immunoSEQ multiplex PCR, and TCRdb's table has in-frame clones only and misses some. The table has around 190,000 clones, more than 75% seen once; the top ten hold 5.5% to 7%. Sequenced: peripheral blood. These receptors came from a woman aged 40 to 50 with COVID-19, enrolled during active disease.

CDR3 in amino acids: CASSFGLAGVEQYF. In nucleotides, the CDR3 is TGTGCCAGTAGTTTCGGACTAGCGGGAGTAGAGCAGTACTTC. V gene TRBV19 combines with J gene TRBJ2-7; the match to TRBD2 covers 13 bases. Trimming took 5 bases from V and 7 from J; bases not matched to a gene: 5. CDR3 size: 14 residues. Germline values: CDR1 LNHDA, CDR2 SQIVND (reference sequence). The variable domain in full, completed from reference TRBV19 and TRBJ2-7, reads DGGITQSPKYLFRKEGQNVTLSCEQNLNHDAMYWYRQDPGQGLRLIYYSQIVNDFQKGDIAEGYSVSREKKESFPLTVTSAQKNPTAFYLCASSFGLAGVEQYFGPGTRLTVT.

V usage is TRBV6-2 or TRBV6-3 and J usage is TRBJ2-1; no clear D gene. The CDR3 covers 13 residues. V was shortened by 3 bases and J by 0 bases, with 3 bases between the two germline ends. Germline loops: CDR1 MNHEY, CDR2 SVGEGT. The CDR3 region is CASSYNSYNEQFF. As DNA, the CDR3 is TGTGCCAGCAGTTATAACTCCTACAATGAGCAGTTCTTC.

The chain joins TRBV19 to TRBJ1-1, with a weak D call TRBD1 (6 bases). Germline CDR1 reads LNHDA; CDR2 reads SQIVND (reference sequence). Trimming took 4 bases from V and 1 from J, leaving 10 bases between them. This CDR3 is 14 amino acids long. CDR3 nucleotide sequence: TGTGCCAGTAGTACGCAACAGGGGAACACTGAAGCTTTCTTT. Its translation: CASSTQQGNTEAFF.

J is TRBJ1-6 and V is TRBV7-2, with D maybe TRBD1 (5 bases). The V gene lost 2 bases and the J gene lost 4 bases, with 12 bases spanning the gap. The germline V gene encodes CDR1 SGHTA and CDR2 FQGNSA. The CDR3 sequence is 16 residues long. The DNA for the CDR3 is TGTGCCAGCAGCTTAAGGGTTGGGGCTTATAATTCACCCCTCCACTTT. It translates to CASSLRVGAYNSPLHF.

The V call is TRBV19, the J call TRBJ1-2, with 8 nucleotides matching TRBD1. Germline V gene lookup returns CDR1 LNHDA and CDR2 SQIVND (reference sequence). The CDR3 extends over 15 amino acids. Unmatched junction bases numbered 7, after V lost 3 bases and J lost 4 bases. The CDR3 protein is CASSIGQGNVYGYTF. The DNA for the CDR3 is TGTGCCAGTAGTATCGGACAGGGTAACGTCTATGGCTACACCTTC.

The J gene is TRBJ2-1, the V gene TRBV18, with 7 bases that match TRBD2. Germline CDR1 reads KGHSH; CDR2 reads LQKENI. This CDR3 region has 13 residues. The V segment lost 1 base and the J segment 8 bases; nucleotides outside the gene matches: 2. CDR3 sequence: CASSPRLADEQFF. The CDR3 coding sequence is TGTGCCAGCTCACCACGACTAGCCGATGAGCAGTTCTTC.

The chain employs TRBV6-5 and TRBJ1-2; D remains ambiguous. The germline V gene has CDR1 MNHEY and CDR2 SVGAGI. V was clipped by 5 bases and J by 0 bases, with 13 bases between them. The CDR3 length is 15 residues. CDR3 DNA: TGTGCCAGCAGTCGCAAACTTGCCACTAACTATGGCTACACCTTC. Its translation is CASSRKLATNYGYTF.

This clone appeared many times. The rearrangement uses TRBV9 and TRBJ1-2, with D unclear. The CDR3 runs 14 residues. CDR1 is SGDLS and CDR2 is YYNGEE in the germline V gene. Trimming stripped 0 bases from V and 3 bases from J, with 9 bases between. The CDR3 is CASSVAGTDYGYTF. The DNA for the CDR3 is TGTGCCAGCAGCGTAGCCGGCACAGACTATGGCTACACCTTC.

The rearrangement links TRBV4-1 to TRBJ2-3; TRBD2 matches at 13 bases. V trimming: 0 bases; J trimming: 1 base; junction bases outside the gene matches: 7. The CDR3 has 19 residues. Germline assignment: CDR1 MGHRA and CDR2 YSYEKL. The CDR3, as DNA: TGCGCCAGCAGCCAAGATCCGCCCGGGACTAGCGGGGGCACAGATACGCAGTATTTT. Amino acids: CASSQDPPGTSGGTDTQYF.

The chain combines TRBV3-1 (or the pseudogene TRBV3-2) with TRBJ2-1; 8 nucleotides line up with TRBD2. Per the germline V gene, CDR1 is LGHDT and CDR2 is YNNKEL (reference sequence). J was trimmed by 4 bases and V by 1 base; bases with no gene match: 3. The CDR3 length is 15 residues. The DNA of the CDR3 is TGTGCCAGCAGCCAAGGGCCTAGCGGGTACAATGAGCAGTTCTTC. Its protein is CASSQGPSGYNEQFF.

This chain joins TRBV19 and TRBJ2-1; 7 positions match TRBD2. CDR1 and CDR2 from the germline V gene are LNHDA and SQIVND (reference sequence). The trim removed 6 bases at V and 6 bases at J, leaving 14 bases unmatched. The CDR3 sequence is 16 residues long. CDR3 in amino acids: CASRKSGLVNTNEQFF. The CDR3 DNA reads TGTGCCAGTAGAAAAAGCGGACTAGTGAACACCAATGAGCAGTTCTTC.

The chain combines TRBV28 with TRBJ1-4; no firm D call. This CDR3 is built from 15 residues. Germline assignment: CDR1 MDHEN and CDR2 SYDVKM. V lost 6 bases and J 0 bases, leaving 11 bases between the germline ends. DNA for the CDR3: TGTGCCAGCAGCTCTGAGGGTGCAACTAATGAAAAACTGTTTTTT. Its translation is CASSSEGATNEKLFF.

The chain couples TRBV9 to TRBJ2-7, with TRBD2 matching over 7 bases. This CDR3 has 15 amino acids. Germline CDR1 and CDR2: SGDLS and YYNGEE. V was pared by 0 bases and J by 3 bases, with 6 bases of the junction left unmatched. The CDR3 loop is CASSVEAGAYYEQYF. The CDR3 DNA sequence: TGTGCCAGCAGCGTAGAGGCGGGAGCGTACTACGAGCAGTACTTC.

The chain recombines TRBV2 with TRBJ2-7, with D possibly matching TRBD1 (5 bases). This CDR3 contains 13 residues. V shed 5 bases and J shed 5 bases, with 13 bases lying between them. Germline lookup yields CDR1 SNHLY and CDR2 FYNNEI. This CDR3 reads CASSPQGSNEQYF. CDR3 in DNA: TGTGCCAGCAGTCCTCAGGGAAGCAACGAGCAGTACTTC.

This clone was seen once. The V call is TRBV5-1, the J call TRBJ1-4, with D possibly TRBD1 on 6 matching bases. Germline CDR1 SGHRS, CDR2 YFSETQ. The CDR3 is 14 residues long. Trimming stripped 0 bases from V and 10 bases from J, with 13 bases between. Written as DNA, the CDR3 is TGCGCCAGCAGCTTGGTGCAGGGGTTAGGAAAACTGTTTTTT. Amino acid sequence: CASSLVQGLGKLFF.

This sequence joins TRBV25-1 and TRBJ1-6, with a tentative D call TRBD1 (5 bases). This CDR3 spans 15 amino acids. Germline V lookup: CDR1 MGHDK, CDR2 SYGVNS. Trimming took 2 bases from V and 9 from J, leaving 14 bases between them. This CDR3 reads CASSEPSTDSSPLHF. The CDR3 DNA follows: TGTGCCAGCAGTGAACCCTCGACAGATAGTTCACCCCTCCACTTT.

The chain links TRBV6-5 to TRBJ1-2, with D hard to call. CDR3 size: 13 residues. V was pared by 7 bases and J by 4 bases, with 13 bases between. CDR1 is MNHEY, CDR2 SVGAGI, per germline. CDR3 in amino acids: CASKWPGRYGYTF. CDR3 nucleotides: TGTGCCAGCAAATGGCCAGGCCGCTATGGCTACACCTTC.

The genes are TRBV6-5 and TRBJ2-3, with D maybe TRBD1 (6 bases). From germline, CDR1 is MNHEY and CDR2 SVGAGI. V lost 8 bases and J lost 1, with 13 bases in between. The CDR3 sequence is 14 residues long. The CDR3 loop reads CASRSPGGTDTQYF. The CDR3 DNA reads as TGTGCCAGCCGCTCGCCAGGGGGCACAGATACGCAGTATTTT.

V gene TRBV5-1 combines with J gene TRBJ2-5, with D uncertain. CDR3 length: 15 amino acids. The germline V and J ends were trimmed by 0 bases and 2 bases, with 11 bases remaining between them. CDR1 is SGHRS and CDR2 is YFSETQ in the germline V gene. Here the CDR3 DNA reads TGCGCCAGCAGCTTGGCCACCGGAGCGCAAGAGACCCAGTACTTC. Its translation: CASSLATGAQETQYF. The variable domain in full, with the rest retrieved from reference TRBV5-1 and TRBJ2-5, is KAGVTQTPRYLIKTRGQQVTLSCSPISGHRSVSWYQQTPGQGLQFLFEYFSETQRNKGNFPGRFSGRQFSNSRSEMNVSTLELGDSALYLCASSLATGAQETQYFGPGTRLLVL.

This chain connects TRBV4-1 to TRBJ2-7, with TRBD1 matching over 10 bases. V shed 3 bases, J shed 6 bases, and the junction held 8 bases outside the gene matches. This CDR3 is built from 15 residues. Germline assignment: CDR1 MGHRA and CDR2 YSYEKL. DNA of the CDR3: TGCGCCAGCAGCCAGCCCGGGACAGGGGCGGGCGAGCAGTACTTC. This encodes CASSQPGTGAGEQYF.

This chain joins TRBV10-3 and TRBJ2-1; the match to TRBD2 covers 10 bases. Unmatched junction bases numbered 9, after V lost 6 bases and J lost 7 bases. The germline V gene has CDR1 ENHRY and CDR2 SYGVKD. This CDR3 is 15 amino acids long. The CDR3 reads CAIRLTAGGQNEQFF. The CDR3 DNA reads as TGTGCCATCAGGTTAACAGCGGGGGGGCAGAATGAGCAGTTCTTC.

This chain uses TRBV3-1 (or the pseudogene TRBV3-2) with TRBJ2-1; weak D call: TRBD1 (5 bases). CDR1 LGHDT and CDR2 YNNKEL come from the germline V gene (reference sequence). Trimming removed 0 bases from V and 4 bases from J, with 10 bases in between. This CDR3 contains 15 residues. CDR3 sequence reads: CASSQDQTGYNEQFF. CDR3 sequence (DNA): TGTGCCAGCAGCCAAGACCAAACAGGTTACAATGAGCAGTTCTTC.

The V call is TRBV2, the J call TRBJ1-5, with D maybe TRBD1 (5 bases). Germline assignment: CDR1 SNHLY and CDR2 FYNNEI. The CDR3 runs 14 residues. Trimming stripped 6 bases from V and 0 bases from J, with 9 bases between. The CDR3 spells CASRADSSNQPQHF. DNA for the CDR3: TGTGCCAGCAGGGCCGACAGTAGCAATCAGCCCCAGCATTTT.

This clone was seen only a few times. This chain joins TRBV19 and TRBJ1-5; TRBD1 might be the D (5 bases). Germline CDR1 LNHDA, CDR2 SQIVND (reference sequence). V was trimmed by 1 base and J by 3 bases, leaving 10 bases between them. The CDR3 totals 15 residues. The CDR3 here is CASSIGAGYNQPQHF. In nucleotides, the CDR3 is TGTGCCAGTAGTATAGGGGCAGGGTACAATCAGCCCCAGCATTTT.

The rearrangement links TRBV19 to TRBJ2-3; TRBD1 aligns across 7 bases. Trimming at V came to 8 bases and at J to 7 bases, leaving 12 bases not matched to a gene. Germline CDR1 and CDR2: LNHDA and SQIVND (reference sequence). The CDR3 length is 14 residues. CDR3 region: CASRTTSTGNTQYF. In DNA form, the CDR3 reads TGTGCCAGTCGCACTACTTCGACAGGGAATACGCAGTATTTT.